This TCR beta chain is drawn from a study of beta chain features in type 1 diabetes. General study findings and limits: Within each of all four CD4+ subsets, Type 1 diabetes patients had TCRB CDR3s that were moderately but significantly shorter.

This clone occurred a few times. Its antigen remains unidentified. The study reverse transcribed the entire isolated RNA, so it sequenced expressed TCRB transcripts. The data were produced by immunoSEQ multiplex PCR, yet TCRdb's version contains in-frame clones alone and is incomplete. The sample records more than 250,000 clones, about 23% being singletons. Sequences were obtained from naive CD4+ T cells from blood. The clonotype originates from a woman aged 25 to 39 with type 1 diabetes.

The CDR3 nucleotides are TGTGCCAGCAGTTCCCCAGGGACTGAAGCTTTCTTT. Amino acids: CASSSPGTEAFF. The chain is built from TRBV6-5 and TRBJ1-1; the D gene is possibly TRBD1 (5 bases). V was clipped by 4 bases and J by 5 bases, with 8 bases between them. The germline V gene has CDR1 MNHEY and CDR2 SVGAGI. CDR3 length equals 12 residues.